A single sample is the source of the 24 T cell receptor beta chains below, sequenced in a study of T cell responses to AZD1222 COVID-19 vaccine. Generated by immunoSEQ multiplex PCR, the TCRdb table keeps only in-frame clones and is missing some. The repertoire has 97,000 or so clones, 88% of them found once; the top ten carry around 2.8%. The sample here was peripheral blood, taken on day 0 of AZD1222 vaccination. The receptor source for this set is an adult in good health.

The chain couples TRBV9 to TRBJ2-7; tentative D call: TRBD2 (6 bases). The germline V gene encodes CDR1 SGDLS and CDR2 YYNGEE. This CDR3 comprises 15 residues. Trimming shortened V by 0 bases and J by 7 bases, and 17 bases separated the two germline ends. The DNA for the CDR3 is TGTGCCAGCAGCGTAGTGGCTAGCGCCAGTGGAGAGCAGTACTTC. Its translation is CASSVVASASGEQYF. The variable domain in full, completed from reference TRBV9 and TRBJ2-7, reads DSGVTQTPKHLITATGQRVTLRCSPRSGDLSVYWYQQSLDQGLQFLIQYYNGEERAKGNILERFSAQQFPDLHSELNLSSLELGDSALYFCASSVVASASGEQYFGPGTRLTVT.

This clone was picked up a small number of times. The chain combines TRBV30 with TRBJ1-1, with D hard to call. Germline lookup yields CDR1 GTSNPN and CDR2 SVGIG (reference sequence). CDR3 length: 13 amino acids. The V end was cut by 2 bases, the J end by 5 bases, with 12 bases between. The CDR3 coding sequence is TGTGCCTGGAGTATAACGGCGGCTACTGAAGCTTTCTTT. Encoded protein: CAWSITAATEAFF.

The J gene is TRBJ1-1, the V gene TRBV10-2, with a tentative D call TRBD1 (5 bases). The length of the CDR3 is 15 residues. Germline V gene sequence: CDR1 WSHSY, CDR2 SAAADI. V was shortened by 6 bases and J by 0 bases, with 14 bases between the two germline ends. DNA for the CDR3: TGCGCCAGCAGAGCCCCCGGGACCGTGAACACTGAAGCTTTCTTT. Translated: CASRAPGTVNTEAFF.

This chain links TRBV5-6 with TRBJ1-1, with D unclear. The CDR3 is made up of 13 amino acids. Between the trimmed V and J ends, which lost 2 bases and 5 bases, there was a span of 10 bases. Germline V gene sequence: CDR1 SGHDT, CDR2 YYEEEE. CDR3 nucleotide sequence: TGTGCCAGCAGCTTAGGAGCGAGGACTGAAGCTTTCTTT. Residues: CASSLGARTEAFF.

A few counts support this clone. This sequence joins TRBV3-1 (or the pseudogene TRBV3-2) and TRBJ1-3; 7 nucleotides align to TRBD1. Germline V gene lookup returns CDR1 LGHDT and CDR2 YNNKEL (reference sequence). The CDR3 is 16 amino acids. After removal of 2 bases from V and 0 bases from J, the junction contained 4 bases not matched to a gene. CDR3 in DNA: TGTGCCAGCAGCCAATACCGGGACAGCTCTGGAAACACCATATATTTT. The encoded protein is CASSQYRDSSGNTIYF.

The chain employs TRBV4-3 and TRBJ2-6; 9 bases match TRBD2. CDR3 length: 16 residues. In germline, CDR1 is LGHNA, CDR2 YSLEER. V was pared by 5 bases and J by 2 bases, with 4 bases of the junction left unmatched. The CDR3 sequence is CASSASGNAGANVLTF. CDR3 nucleotide sequence: TGCGCCAGCAGCGCTAGCGGGAACGCTGGGGCCAACGTCCTGACTTTC.

The CDR3 protein is CASRRTGLENSGNTIYF. The CDR3 nucleotides read TGTGCCAGCAGACGAACAGGGCTCGAAAACTCTGGAAACACCATATATTTT. The chain has TRBV27 and TRBJ1-3; weak D call: TRBD1 (6 bases). V lost 6 bases and J 0 bases, leaving 18 bases between the germline ends. CDR3 length: 17 amino acids. Germline-derived CDR1 and CDR2 are MNHEY and SMNVEV (reference sequence).

The J gene is TRBJ1-5, the V gene TRBV24-1; 8 nucleotides agree with TRBD1. V lost 10 bases, J lost 4 bases, and 5 bases stayed unmatched. CDR1 is KGHDR and CDR2 is SFDVKD in the germline V gene. The CDR3 has 13 amino acids. The CDR3 region has the DNA TGTGCCACATCTCAGGGGGCTAATCAGCCCCAGCATTTT. This sequence encodes CATSQGANQPQHF.

This sequence joins TRBV6-5 and TRBJ1-2, with no clear D. Trimming took off 4 bases at V and 1 base at J, with 13 bases between the two ends. This CDR3 spans 15 amino acids. CDR1 and CDR2 (germline): MNHEY, SVGAGI. The CDR3 bases are TGTGCCAGCAGTTGGTCTGGGATGGGTAACTATGGCTACACCTTC. Its translation is CASSWSGMGNYGYTF.

This chain joins TRBV20-1 and TRBJ2-7; the D is unclear. Trimming took 3 bases from V and 2 from J, leaving 8 bases between them. The CDR3 is 12 amino acids. Germline-derived CDR1 and CDR2 are DFQATT and SNEGSKA (reference sequence). CDR3 sequence (DNA): TGCAGTGCTAGTTACCAGACCTACGAGCAGTACTTC. Its protein is CSASYQTYEQYF.

The V and J genes are TRBV24-1 and TRBJ2-1; 9 bases are a match to TRBD1. The V gene's germline CDR1 is KGHDR and CDR2 SFDVKD. J gave up 9 bases and V 6 bases, and 11 bases lay outside the gene matches. The CDR3 length is 15 residues. The CDR3 sequence: CATSPSGTGLGEQFF. CDR3 bases: TGTGCCACCAGTCCCTCCGGGACAGGGTTGGGTGAGCAGTTCTTC.

The chain carries TRBV3-1 (or the pseudogene TRBV3-2) and TRBJ2-3; perhaps TRBD2 as D (6 bases). V lost 4 bases and J 0 bases, leaving 14 bases between the germline ends. The CDR3 consists of 16 residues. The V gene's germline CDR1 is LGHDT and CDR2 YNNKEL (reference sequence). DNA for the CDR3: TGTGCCAGCAGCCCCCGACTAGTTTCAAGCACAGATACGCAGTATTTT. Residues: CASSPRLVSSTDTQYF.

The chain uses TRBV6-5 and TRBJ1-2, with D possibly being TRBD1 (5 bases). Germline CDR1 is MNHEY and CDR2 is SVGAGI. CDR3 size: 13 residues. V was shortened by 6 bases and J by 2 bases, with 10 bases between the two germline ends. The CDR3 DNA follows: TGTGCCAGCAGAGTACAGGAGAACTATGGCTACACCTTC. This gives the protein CASRVQENYGYTF.

The chain uses TRBV24-1 and TRBJ1-3; 9 bases map to TRBD1. Unmatched junction bases numbered 16, after V lost 7 bases and J lost 4 bases. Germline V lookup: CDR1 KGHDR, CDR2 SFDVKD. This CDR3 region has 18 residues. DNA for the CDR3: TGTGCCACCAGCCGATTTCCCGTAAACAGGGGGCCAGGAAACACCATATATTTT. This codes for CATSRFPVNRGPGNTIYF.

This chain links TRBV12-3 or TRBV12-4 with TRBJ1-2, with D possibly matching TRBD1 (5 bases). CDR3 length equals 13 residues. With 6 bases removed from V and 2 bases from J, the gap between germline ends came to 10 bases. CDR3 sequence (DNA): TGTGCCAGCAGCTCCAGACAGAACTATGGCTACACCTTC. Translation gives CASSSRQNYGYTF.

A remark on this clone: A read error may account for a junction end that differs from germline. The rearrangement uses TRBV19 and TRBJ2-2; 10 bases line up with TRBD2. The germline V gene encodes CDR1 LNHDA and CDR2 SQIVND (reference sequence). This CDR3 is built from 16 residues. The CDR3 sequence: CAGSLLAGGPTGELFF. CDR3 sequence (DNA): TGTGCCGGTAGTTTATTAGCGGGAGGCCCGACCGGGGAGCTGTTTTTT.

This clone was observed a handful of times. The CDR3 DNA sequence: TGTGCCAGCAGCCAAATCGGGACATACGAAAAACTGTTTTTT. This translates into CASSQIGTYEKLFF. The chain employs TRBV14 and TRBJ1-4; tentatively, D is TRBD1 (6 bases). Germline V gene sequence: CDR1 SGHDN, CDR2 FVKESK. Trimming stripped 2 bases from V and 8 bases from J, with 12 bases between. CDR3 size: 14 residues.

This clone was detected a few times. The chain is built from TRBV7-3 and TRBJ1-1; TRBD1 matches at 9 bases. The CDR3 totals 13 residues. CDR1 is SGHTA, CDR2 FQGTGA, per germline. V lost 4 bases to trimming and J lost 10 bases; unmatched junction nucleotides: 7. The chain's CDR3 is CASSSDRGFSAFF. The CDR3 DNA follows: TGTGCCAGCAGCTCCGACAGGGGGTTTTCAGCTTTCTTT.

The genes are TRBV7-2 and TRBJ1-1; no clear D gene. This CDR3 has 14 residues. V lost 3 bases to trimming and J lost 4 bases, with 12 bases between them. Germline V CDR1 and CDR2: SGHTA, FQGNSA. For the CDR3, the DNA is TGTGCCAGCAGCTTCACCGTTGAGGGCACTGAAGCTTTCTTT. It translates to CASSFTVEGTEAFF.

This chain links TRBV7-2 with TRBJ2-1, with 9 bases aligning to TRBD2. V shed 1 base, J shed 4 bases, and the junction held 2 bases outside the gene matches. The CDR3 spans 15 residues. Germline lookup yields CDR1 SGHTA and CDR2 FQGNSA. In DNA form, the CDR3 reads TGTGCCAGCAGCTTAGGCGGGAGGGTTTACAATGAGCAGTTCTTC. It encodes CASSLGGRVYNEQFF. The variable domain in full, with the rest retrieved from reference TRBV7-2 and TRBJ2-1, is GAGVSQSPSNKVTEKGKDVELRCDPISGHTALYWYRQSLGQGLEFLIYFQGNSAPDKSGLPSDRFSAERTGGSVSTLTIQRTQQEDSAVYLCASSLGGRVYNEQFFGPGTRLTVL.

The V and J genes are TRBV7-3 and TRBJ1-4; a weak D match, TRBD1 (6 bases). This CDR3 has 15 residues. The V end lost 2 bases, the J end lost 5 bases, and 12 bases lay between the germline ends. The germline V gene encodes CDR1 SGHTA and CDR2 FQGTGA. The CDR3 spells CASSLGGAENEKLFF. Here the CDR3 DNA reads TGTGCCAGCAGCTTAGGGGGGGCTGAGAATGAAAAACTGTTTTTT.

V is TRBV6-5 and J is TRBJ2-2, with 8 bases matching TRBD1. V was clipped by 7 bases and J by 6 bases; unmatched bases: 4. This CDR3 contains 13 residues. Germline V lookup: CDR1 MNHEY, CDR2 SVGAGI. CDR3 region: CASTQGAAGELFF. The CDR3, as DNA: TGTGCCAGCACTCAGGGGGCAGCCGGGGAGCTGTTTTTT.

The chain carries TRBV15 and TRBJ2-5; D is uncertain. The CDR3 sequence is 12 residues long. Germline V gives CDR1 LNHNV, CDR2 YYDKDF (reference sequence). V was pared by 1 base and J by 2 bases, with 2 bases between. CDR3 region: CATSRGQETQYF. The CDR3 bases are TGTGCCACCAGCAGAGGGCAAGAGACCCAGTACTTC.

CDR3 DNA: TGTGCCTATGCGACTAGCGTGTTAAGCCGGGTGGGGAGTGAGCAGTTCTTC. Translation gives CAYATSVLSRVGSEQFF. V gene TRBV30 combines with J gene TRBJ2-1; 8 positions match TRBD2. CDR1 is GTSNPN, CDR2 SVGIG, per germline (reference sequence). Trimming at V came to 7 bases and at J to 9 bases, leaving 23 bases not matched to a gene. This CDR3 comprises 17 residues.